This T cell receptor beta chain was identified in a study of T cell clusters in autoimmune cytopenias. TRB amplification used 250 ng of peripheral blood genomic DNA. Study-level points and caveats: TRB repertoire shifts in secondary cytopenia and chronic lymphocytic leukemia mostly reflected lymphoma, not autoimmunity.

According to its frequency, this clonotype is medium-sized. Antigen specificity is unknown. One tube held mixed TRB-A and TRB-B primer pools for touch-down PCR. From the multiplex PCR reads, TCRdb lists one entry per CDR3 protein and no DNA. Its clone listing holds fewer than 10,000 distinct CDR3 sequences. The CDR3 runs to 13 residues. Germline loops: CDR1 MNHEY, CDR2 SVGAGI. The sequencing sample was made of peripheral blood. The clonotype originates from a human donor with an autoimmune cytopenia or autoimmune hepatitis (not recorded which). The rearrangement uses TRBV6-5 and TRBJ2-5. The chain's CDR3 is CASSFKYGETQYF.